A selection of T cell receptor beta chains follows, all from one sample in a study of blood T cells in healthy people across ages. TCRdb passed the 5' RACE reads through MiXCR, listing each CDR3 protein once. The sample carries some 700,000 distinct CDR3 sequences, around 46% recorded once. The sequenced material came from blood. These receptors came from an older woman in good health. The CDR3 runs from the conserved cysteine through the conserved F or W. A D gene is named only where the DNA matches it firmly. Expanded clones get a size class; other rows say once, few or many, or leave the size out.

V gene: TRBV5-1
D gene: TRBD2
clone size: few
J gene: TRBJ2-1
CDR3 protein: CASSSGVLAGGYNEQFF
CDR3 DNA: TGCGCCAGCAGCTCGGGGGTCCTAGCGGGAGGGTACAATGAGCAGTTCTTC

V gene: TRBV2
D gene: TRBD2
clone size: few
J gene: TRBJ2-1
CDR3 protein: CASLGQREVSSYNEQFF
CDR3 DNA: TGTGCCAGCCTCGGACAGCGGGAGGTTAGCTCCTACAATGAGCAGTTCTTC

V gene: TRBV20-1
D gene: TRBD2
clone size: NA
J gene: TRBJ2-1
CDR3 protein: CSADRLAGIYNEQFF
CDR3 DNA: TGCAGTGCTGACCGACTAGCGGGAATCTACAATGAGCAGTTCTTC

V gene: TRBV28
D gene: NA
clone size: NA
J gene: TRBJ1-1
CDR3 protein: CASRSSRSGEAFF
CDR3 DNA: TGTGCCAGTAGGTCAAGCAGGTCCGGTGAAGCTTTCTTT

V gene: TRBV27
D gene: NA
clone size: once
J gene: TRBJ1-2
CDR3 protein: CASSFQGENYGYTF
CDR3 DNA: TGTGCCAGCAGTTTTCAGGGCGAGAACTATGGCTACACCTTT

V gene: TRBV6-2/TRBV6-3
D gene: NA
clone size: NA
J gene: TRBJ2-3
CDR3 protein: CASTDGDTDTQYF
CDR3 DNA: TGTGCCAGCACCGACGGAGACACAGATACGCAGTATTTT

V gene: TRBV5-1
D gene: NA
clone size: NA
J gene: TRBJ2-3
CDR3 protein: CASSPTPEQRGTDTQYF
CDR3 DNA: TGCGCCAGCAGCCCCACCCCGGAACAGCGGGGCACAGATACGCAGTATTTT

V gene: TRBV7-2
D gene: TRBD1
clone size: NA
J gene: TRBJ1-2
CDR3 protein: CASSTTGGAYGYTF
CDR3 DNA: TGTGCCAGCAGCACGACAGGGGGCGCGTATGGCTACACCTTC

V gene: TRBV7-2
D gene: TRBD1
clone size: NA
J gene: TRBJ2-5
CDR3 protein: CASSLQGQTRETQYF
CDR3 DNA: TGTGCCAGCAGCCTACAGGGACAGACACGAGAGACCCAGTACTTC

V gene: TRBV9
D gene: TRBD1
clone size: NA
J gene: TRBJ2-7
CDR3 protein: CASSKGTAGYEQYF
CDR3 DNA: TGTGCCAGCAGCAAAGGGACAGCAGGATACGAGCAGTACTTC

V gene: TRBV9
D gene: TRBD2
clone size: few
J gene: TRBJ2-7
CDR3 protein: CASSPKAGPPYEQYF
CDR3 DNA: TGTGCCAGCAGCCCAAAAGCGGGACCTCCCTACGAGCAGTACTTC

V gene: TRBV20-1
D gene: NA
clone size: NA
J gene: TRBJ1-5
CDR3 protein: CSASPRAGSNQPQHF
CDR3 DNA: TGCAGTGCTAGCCCCCGGGCGGGGAGCAATCAGCCCCAGCATTTT

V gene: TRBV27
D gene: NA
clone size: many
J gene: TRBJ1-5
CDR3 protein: CASSYSNQPQHF
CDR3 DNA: TGTGCCAGCAGTTATAGCAATCAGCCCCAGCATTTT

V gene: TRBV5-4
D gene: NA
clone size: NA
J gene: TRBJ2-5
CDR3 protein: CASSPGGSGVAQETQYF
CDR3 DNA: TGTGCCAGCAGCCCTGGGGGAAGCGGAGTTGCCCAAGAGACCCAGTACTTC

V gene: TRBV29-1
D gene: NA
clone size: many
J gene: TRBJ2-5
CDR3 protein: CSHLPPQETQYF
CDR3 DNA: TGCAGCCACCTCCCACCCCAAGAGACCCAGTACTTC

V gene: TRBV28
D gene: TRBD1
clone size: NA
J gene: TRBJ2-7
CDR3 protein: CASSLGGRGPYEQYF
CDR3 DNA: TGTGCCAGCAGTTTAGGGGGCAGGGGGCCGTACGAGCAGTACTTC

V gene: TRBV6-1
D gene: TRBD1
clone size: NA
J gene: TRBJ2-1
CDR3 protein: CASSHGDRGLSYNEQFF
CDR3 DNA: TGTGCCAGCAGTCATGGCGACAGGGGGCTTTCCTACAATGAGCAGTTCTTC

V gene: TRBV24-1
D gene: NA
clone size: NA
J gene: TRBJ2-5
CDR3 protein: CATSSGTAPYQETQYF
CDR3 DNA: TGTGCCACCAGTTCCGGGACCGCGCCCTACCAAGAGACCCAGTACTTC

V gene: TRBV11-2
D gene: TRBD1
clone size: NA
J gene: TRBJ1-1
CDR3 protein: CASSLDIMTGGSSEAFF
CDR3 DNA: TGTGCCAGCAGCTTAGATATCATGACAGGGGGTAGCTCTGAAGCTTTCTTT

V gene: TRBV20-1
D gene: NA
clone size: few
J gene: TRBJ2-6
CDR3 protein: CSARAGSGANVLTF
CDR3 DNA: TGCAGTGCTAGAGCGGGGTCTGGGGCCAACGTCCTGACTTTC

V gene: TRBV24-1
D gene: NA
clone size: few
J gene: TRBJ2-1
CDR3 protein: CATSDQDALIHNEQFF
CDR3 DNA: TGTGCCACCAGTGATCAGGACGCGCTGATCCACAATGAGCAGTTCTTC

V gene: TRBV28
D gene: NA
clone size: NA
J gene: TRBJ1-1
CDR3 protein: CASSPQFGEAFF
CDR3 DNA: TGTGCCAGCAGTCCTCAGTTTGGTGAAGCTTTCTTT

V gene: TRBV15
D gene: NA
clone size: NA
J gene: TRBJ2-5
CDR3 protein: CATSGGPETTLETQYF
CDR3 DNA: TGTGCCACCAGCGGAGGCCCTGAAACTACCCTAGAGACCCAGTACTTC

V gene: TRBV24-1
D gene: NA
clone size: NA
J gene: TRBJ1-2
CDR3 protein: CATSDRTSAYGYTF
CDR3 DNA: TGTGCCACCAGTGATAGGACATCCGCCTATGGCTACACCTTC

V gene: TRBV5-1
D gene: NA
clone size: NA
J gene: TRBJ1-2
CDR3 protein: CASSLDWGNGYTF
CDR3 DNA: TGCGCCAGTAGCTTGGACTGGGGCAATGGCTACACCTTC

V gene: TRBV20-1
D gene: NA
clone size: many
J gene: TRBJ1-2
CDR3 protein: CSARDGRGLSNYGYTF
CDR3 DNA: TGCAGTGCTAGAGATGGGCGGGGCCTGTCTAACTATGGCTACACCTTC

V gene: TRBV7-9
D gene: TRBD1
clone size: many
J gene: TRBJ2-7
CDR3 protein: CASTPPGTGAYEQYF
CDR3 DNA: TGTGCCAGCACCCCCCCCGGGACAGGGGCTTACGAGCAGTACTTC

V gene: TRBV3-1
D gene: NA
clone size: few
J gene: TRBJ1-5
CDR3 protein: CASGGGGNQPQHF
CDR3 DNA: TGTGCCAGCGGCGGGGGCGGAAATCAGCCCCAGCATTTT

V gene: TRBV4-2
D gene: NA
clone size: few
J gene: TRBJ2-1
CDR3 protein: CASSQEKNSYNEQFF
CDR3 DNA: TGTGCCAGCAGCCAAGAAAAGAACAGCTACAATGAGCAGTTCTTC

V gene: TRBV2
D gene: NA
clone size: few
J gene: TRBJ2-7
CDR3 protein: CAASSYEQYF
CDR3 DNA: TGTGCGGCATCTTCCTACGAGCAGTACTTC

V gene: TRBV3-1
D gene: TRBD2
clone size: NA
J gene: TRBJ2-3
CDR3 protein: CASQSGTFTDTQYF
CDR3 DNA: TGTGCCAGCCAGAGCGGGACCTTCACAGATACGCAGTATTTT

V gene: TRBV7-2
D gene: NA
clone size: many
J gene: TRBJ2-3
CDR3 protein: CASSWAADTQYF
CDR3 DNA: TGTGCCAGCAGCTGGGCGGCAGATACGCAGTATTTT

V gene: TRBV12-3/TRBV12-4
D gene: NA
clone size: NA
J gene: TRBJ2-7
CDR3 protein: CASSPGQIYEQYF
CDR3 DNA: TGTGCCAGCAGCCCGGGACAAATCTACGAGCAGTACTTC

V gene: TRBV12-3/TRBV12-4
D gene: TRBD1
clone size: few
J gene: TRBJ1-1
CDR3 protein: CASRKGQGAEAFF
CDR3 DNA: TGTGCCAGCAGGAAGGGACAGGGGGCGGAAGCTTTCTTT

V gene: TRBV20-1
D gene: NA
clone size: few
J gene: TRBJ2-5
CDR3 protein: CSARDSRGHQETQYF
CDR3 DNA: TGCAGTGCTAGAGATTCAAGGGGCCACCAAGAGACCCAGTACTTC

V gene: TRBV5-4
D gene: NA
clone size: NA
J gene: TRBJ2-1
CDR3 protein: CASSLESSRNEQFF
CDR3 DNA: TGTGCCAGCAGCTTGGAATCGAGCAGGAATGAGCAGTTCTTC